The 14 T cell receptor beta chains given below trace back to one sample, sequenced in a study of beta chain features in type 1 diabetes. Every isolated RNA sample was fully reverse transcribed, so sequencing captured expressed TCRB transcripts. Libraries were prepared by immunoSEQ multiplex PCR; TCRdb keeps only in-frame clonotypes and omits some of them. Of approximately 90,000 clones in the sample, around a third are singletons; the top ten hold 0.35% to 0.45%. The sequenced material came from stem cell memory CD4+ T cells from blood. The origin of the receptors is a woman between 18 and 29 years old in good health.

The chain uses TRBV29-1 and TRBJ2-2; 12 nucleotides agree with TRBD2. Germline assignment: CDR1 SQVTM and CDR2 ANQGSEA. J gave up 0 bases and V 5 bases, and 4 bases lay outside the gene matches. The length of the CDR3 is 16 residues. CDR3 in amino acids: CSVMTSGSTNTGELFF. The CDR3 bases are TGCAGCGTTATGACTAGCGGGAGTACGAACACCGGGGAGCTGTTTTTT.

In the case of this clone: Sequence at one end of the junction differs from germline and may be a read error. V usage is TRBV7-7 and J usage is TRBJ2-5; tentative D call: TRBD1 (5 bases). This CDR3 comprises 13 residues. Per the germline V gene, CDR1 is SSHAT and CDR2 is FNYEAQ (reference sequence). The CDR3 nucleotides are TGTGCTAGCAGCTCCGGACAACCAGAGACCCAGTACTTC. It encodes CASSSGQPETQYF.

This clone was seen more than once but under ten times. The CDR3 DNA follows: TGTGCCAGCAGTGGAGCCTCCAGGGAGACCCAGTACTTC. As protein: CASSGASRETQYF. The rearrangement uses TRBV2 and TRBJ2-5; no firm D call. Trimming took off 4 bases at V and 5 bases at J, with 11 bases between the two ends. Germline V gene lookup returns CDR1 SNHLY and CDR2 FYNNEI. The CDR3 has 13 amino acids.

The V gene is TRBV15, the J gene TRBJ1-2; 7 nucleotides align to TRBD1. This CDR3 comprises 15 residues. The germline CDR1 and CDR2 sequences are LNHNV and YYDKDF (reference sequence). Unmatched junction bases numbered 9, after V lost 0 bases and J lost 8 bases. The CDR3 nucleotides read TGTGCCACCAGCAGAGATCGGGAGGGGGCGAAGGGCTACACCTTC. This codes for CATSRDREGAKGYTF.

V is TRBV7-9 and J is TRBJ2-1; TRBD2 aligns across 9 bases. V was pared by 3 bases and J by 8 bases, with 11 bases of the junction left unmatched. There are 16 residues in the CDR3. Germline values: CDR1 SEHNR, CDR2 FQNEAQ (reference sequence). CDR3 sequence: CASSLSVIAGEDEQFF. CDR3 in DNA: TGTGCCAGCAGCTTGAGTGTAATAGCGGGAGAGGATGAGCAGTTCTTC.

The gene calls are TRBV27 and TRBJ2-5; TRBD2 agrees at 7 bases. J gave up 1 base and V 3 bases, and 5 bases lay outside the gene matches. In germline, CDR1 is MNHEY, CDR2 SMNVEV (reference sequence). The CDR3 length is 15 residues. The CDR3 protein is CASSFERGAQETQYF. The DNA of the CDR3 is TGTGCCAGCAGTTTCGAGCGGGGTGCCCAAGAGACCCAGTACTTC.

This clone was detected a few times. J is TRBJ2-7 and V is TRBV6-1; possible D gene TRBD1, 5 bases. Germline loops: CDR1 MNHNS, CDR2 SASEGT. Trimming removed 8 bases from V and 6 bases from J, with 20 bases in between. The CDR3 is 14 amino acids. For the CDR3, the DNA is TGTGCCAGCTTGGCAGGGCAGACCAGATCCGAGCAGTACTTC. As protein: CASLAGQTRSEQYF.

J is TRBJ2-6 and V is TRBV4-3; 11 bases line up with TRBD1. Germline loops: CDR1 LGHNA, CDR2 YSLEER. V was clipped by 2 bases and J by 2 bases; unmatched bases: 11. The CDR3 contains 20 residues. CDR3 protein: CASSQSTGTGGLAGANVLTF. CDR3 nucleotides: TGCGCCAGCAGCCAATCGACGGGGACAGGGGGACTCGCTGGGGCCAACGTCCTGACTTTC.

The chain employs TRBV6-5 and TRBJ2-1, with D maybe TRBD2 (6 bases). The germline CDR1 and CDR2 sequences are MNHEY and SVGAGI. V lost 4 bases, J lost 10 bases, and 11 bases lay in between. The CDR3 runs to 12 residues. CDR3 coding DNA: TGTGCCAGCAGTTTAGCAGGAGGGGAGCAGTTCTTC. It encodes CASSLAGGEQFF.

This clone was seen a handful of times. This chain uses TRBV18 with TRBJ2-7; 7 bases fit TRBD1. With V trimmed by 6 bases and J by 5 bases, 13 bases remained unmatched. This CDR3 has 15 amino acids. Germline assignment: CDR1 KGHSH and CDR2 LQKENI. The CDR3 bases are TGTGCCAGCTCCAACACAGGGGAATCGTGGGACGAGCAGTACTTC. Translation gives CASSNTGESWDEQYF.

This chain joins TRBV27 and TRBJ1-1; a weak D match, TRBD1 (6 bases). Germline CDR1 is MNHEY and CDR2 is SMNVEV (reference sequence). The V end was cut by 7 bases, the J end by 3 bases, with 15 bases between. The length of the CDR3 is 14 residues. The CDR3 region has the DNA TGTGCCAGCACCAAACAGGGTGGGGACACTGAAGCTTTCTTT. Amino acids: CASTKQGGDTEAFF.

The chain couples TRBV6-5 to TRBJ2-1; D gene uncertain. The CDR3 runs 12 residues. V was trimmed by 8 bases and J by 4 bases, leaving 9 bases between them. Germline CDR1 reads MNHEY; CDR2 reads SVGAGI. CDR3 residues: CASATPYNEQFF. The CDR3 bases are TGTGCCAGCGCTACCCCGTACAATGAGCAGTTCTTC.

This clone turned up a few times. This chain connects TRBV5-1 to TRBJ2-2; TRBD1 aligns across 8 bases. V was pared by 4 bases and J by 5 bases, with 7 bases of the junction left unmatched. This CDR3 is 15 amino acids long. The germline CDR1 and CDR2 sequences are SGHRS and YFSETQ. Here the CDR3 reads CASSRTGQRTGELFF. The CDR3 region has the DNA TGCGCCAGCAGCCGGACAGGGCAACGAACCGGGGAGCTGTTTTTT.

This clone has ten or more counts. The gene calls are TRBV28 and TRBJ2-7; D unclear. The CDR3 totals 11 residues. Between the trimmed V and J ends, which lost 6 bases and 5 bases, there was a span of 8 bases. Germline V lookup: CDR1 MDHEN, CDR2 SYDVKM. CDR3 sequence: CASRTADEQYF. DNA of the CDR3: TGTGCCAGCAGGACTGCCGACGAGCAGTACTTC.